This paragraph reports one T cell receptor (beta chain). Its specificity is unknown. The data were obtained in a study of cytomegalovirus exposure and HLA in healthy donors. With 8 bases removed from V and 5 bases from J, the gap between germline ends came to 4 bases. The CDR3 length is 10 residues. Looked up from germline, CDR1 is MDHEN and CDR2 is SYDVKM. TCRdb's copy holds only in-frame clones and misses some; the assay was immunoSEQ multiplex PCR. The sample consists of 350,000 or so clones, around 86% of them appearing once. Points from the study as a whole: Among TCR sequences, most were rare, though some public TCRs appeared in many donors. The authors listed about 170 TCR beta chains as cytomegalovirus-associated. The finding came from a later analysis; first-cohort TCR clusters tended to co-occur in the 120 or so validation repertoires.

Sequenced sample: PBMCs. The chain links TRBV28 to TRBJ1-5, with unresolved D. This clonotype originated in a woman younger than 35 in good health and CMV-seronegative. The CDR3: CASSYQPQHF. CDR3 DNA: TGTGCCAGCTCATATCAGCCCCAGCATTTT.